This T cell receptor beta chain was retrieved from a study of spatial heterogeneity in lung cancer. Study-wide points: Coverage estimated for tumor T cells reached roughly 7% for alpha chains and under 15% for beta chains. The study found that expanded intratumoral alpha and beta TCR counts tracked tumor mutation counts.

This sample's time point: sample taken at primary tumor resection. Germline loops: CDR1 MDHEN, CDR2 SYDVKM. The CDR3 is made up of 15 amino acids. Deletions cut 7 bases from V and 5 bases from J, with 18 bases between. TCRdb itself ran the 5' RACE reads through MiXCR, one entry per CDR3 protein. Among about 22,000 distinct CDR3 sequences listed, over 2.5% were seen once. This clonotype occurred many times. Its antigen is as yet unknown. The sequences come from lung tumor tissue, collected at surgery. V usage is TRBV28 and J usage is TRBJ2-1; perhaps TRBD2 as D (6 bases). This TCR was recovered from a male donor with early-stage non-small cell lung cancer. CDR3: CASTGVTGAHNEQFF. The CDR3 nucleotides read TGTGCCAGCACGGGAGTGACTGGCGCCCACAATGAGCAGTTCTTC.